This T cell receptor (beta chain) was sequenced for a study of cytomegalovirus exposure and HLA in healthy donors. The overall study: As an earlier analysis found, around 170 million T cells yielded about 120 million unique TCR beta sequences.

Points from the study as a whole: When a later analysis was performed, an Asian-associated ancestry cluster reportedly had fewer N-insertions than the roughly 700-donor mean.

Concerning this clone itself: Its specificity is not known.

PCR employed 60 Vbeta and 13 Jbeta primers. Generated by immunoSEQ multiplex PCR, the TCRdb table keeps only in-frame clones and is missing some. Of around 130,000 clones listed, approximately 57% were seen once; the top ten hold approximately 1.7%. V was cut by 5 bases and J by 2 bases, with 12 bases left in between. Germline CDR1 reads SEHNR; CDR2 reads FQNEAQ (reference sequence). This CDR3 is 14 amino acids long. Sequenced sample: PBMCs. This receptor was identified in a male donor in good health and CMV-seronegative. The chain links TRBV7-9 to TRBJ1-1, with D perhaps TRBD1 (6 bases). This chain's CDR3 is CASSPTGLNTEAFF. CDR3 coding DNA: TGTGCCAGCAGCCCCACAGGGTTAAACACTGAAGCTTTCTTT.